The 32 T cell receptor beta chains below all came from one sample that was sequenced in a study of T cell repertoires in cytomegalovirus infection. These receptors' antigens are unknown. A single record per CDR3 protein comes from TCRdb applying MiXCR to the reads. The sample has approximately 600,000 distinct CDR3 sequences; 35% to 50% are singletons. Source: cultured PBMCs, taken from culture after CMV antigen stimulation. The receptors derive from a human donor in good health (CMV status not recorded). Some clones in this sample may be carry-over from other donors' samples.

The rearrangement joins TRBV14 to TRBJ1-1; D is perhaps TRBD1 (6 bases). Per the germline V gene, CDR1 is SGHDN and CDR2 is FVKESK. V lost 4 bases to trimming and J lost 0 bases, with 12 bases between them. The CDR3 sequence is 15 residues long. CDR3 in amino acids: CASSRDTFMNTEAFF. The CDR3 region has the DNA TGTGCCAGCAGCCGGGACACCTTCATGAACACTGAAGCTTTCTTT.

This clonotype appeared a single time. The chain links TRBV6-1 to TRBJ1-1; D not certain. The ends were cut back, 6 bases at V and 7 bases at J, with 15 bases in the middle. The germline V gene has CDR1 MNHNS and CDR2 SASEGT. The CDR3 extends over 13 amino acids. The CDR3 DNA reads TGTGCCAGCAGGGCAGGACGGCTACATGAAGCTTTCTTT. Its protein product is CASRAGRLHEAFF.

This rearrangement joins TRBV5-4 to TRBJ2-2; possibly TRBD1 for D (6 bases). This CDR3 is built from 13 residues. Looked up from germline, CDR1 is SGHNT and CDR2 is YYREEE (reference sequence). The ends were cut back, 10 bases at V and 6 bases at J, with 16 bases in the middle. DNA of the CDR3: TGTGCCGTACAGGGTTCAGGGGCCGGGGAGCTGTTTTTT. Protein product: CAVQGSGAGELFF.

This clonotype has a handful of counts. CDR3 nucleotide sequence: TGTGCCAGTAGTCCCAGGGTGTACAATGAGCAGTTCTTC. Translated: CASSPRVYNEQFF. The chain combines TRBV19 with TRBJ2-1; weak D call: TRBD1 (5 bases). The CDR3 contains 13 residues. Germline lookup yields CDR1 LNHDA and CDR2 SQIVND (reference sequence). Trimming left V 5 bases short and J 4 bases short, with 9 bases between.

This clonotype has a count of ten or more. This chain's CDR3 is CASSLGGPPSGEQFF. DNA for the CDR3: TGTGCCAGCAGCTTAGGCGGGCCGCCGAGCGGGGAGCAGTTCTTC. V usage is TRBV7-2 and J usage is TRBJ2-1; D may be TRBD2 (6 bases). The CDR3 consists of 15 residues. Trimming took 1 base from V and 10 from J, leaving 17 bases between them. Per the germline V gene, CDR1 is SGHTA and CDR2 is FQGNSA.

V gene TRBV7-2 combines with J gene TRBJ1-1; D remains unclear. CDR3 length: 13 residues. The germline V and J ends were trimmed by 1 base and 10 bases, with 13 bases remaining between them. Germline V lookup: CDR1 SGHTA, CDR2 FQGNSA. The CDR3: CASSLGTLTGAFF. The CDR3 DNA sequence: TGTGCCAGCAGCTTAGGGACCCTAACGGGAGCTTTCTTT.

The chain carries TRBV4-2 and TRBJ2-5, with 9 positions matching TRBD1. CDR1 and CDR2 (germline): LGHNA, YNFKEQ. CDR3 size: 16 residues. The V and J ends lost 5 bases and 5 bases, in that order; junction bases with no gene match: 12. CDR3 sequence reads: CASSVGGGQGRETQYF. The CDR3 bases are TGTGCCAGCAGCGTAGGAGGGGGACAGGGTAGGGAGACCCAGTACTTC.

The genes are TRBV7-2 and TRBJ1-6, with 10 nucleotides matching TRBD1. Germline CDR1 reads SGHTA; CDR2 reads FQGNSA. V gave up 5 bases and J gave up 12 bases; unmatched junction bases: 4. The length of the CDR3 is 13 residues. In DNA form, the CDR3 reads TGTGCCAGCAGCATGGGACAGGGGAGACCCCTCCACTTT. Translating it yields CASSMGQGRPLHF.

V gene TRBV7-2 combines with J gene TRBJ1-2, with 7 nucleotides matching TRBD1. CDR1 is SGHTA and CDR2 is FQGNSA in the germline V gene. V lost 4 bases, J lost 7 bases, and 6 bases stayed unmatched. CDR3 length equals 13 residues. The CDR3 region has the DNA TGTGCCAGCAGCTCCCAGGGGGGCACTGGCTACACCTTC. This translates into CASSSQGGTGYTF.

The J gene is TRBJ2-3, the V gene TRBV12-3 or TRBV12-4; 7 nucleotides line up with TRBD2. This CDR3 region has 14 residues. V shed 6 bases and J 5 bases; nucleotides not matched to a gene: 8. The CDR3 here is CASSSSGAGDTQYF. Here the CDR3 DNA reads TGTGCCAGCAGCTCCAGCGGGGCGGGAGATACGCAGTATTTT.

The V call is TRBV27, the J call TRBJ1-4, with D possibly being TRBD1 (5 bases). The V gene lost 7 bases and the J gene lost 10 bases, with 19 bases spanning the gap. This CDR3 has 14 amino acids. Germline V gene data show CDR1 as MNHEY and CDR2 as SMNVEV (reference sequence). The CDR3 bases are TGTGCCAGCACCTCCTGGCAGGGTGGTGGAAAACTGTTTTTT. Translated: CASTSWQGGGKLFF.

The V gene is TRBV7-9, the J gene TRBJ2-3; 10 bases line up with TRBD2. The CDR3 has 16 residues. Losses at the gene ends were 2 bases for V and 2 bases for J; bases not matched to a gene: 4. CDR1 is SEHNR, CDR2 FQNEAQ, per germline (reference sequence). The DNA for the CDR3 is TGTGCCAGCAGCTTATCTAGCGGGGGAAACACAGATACGCAGTATTTT. Its translation is CASSLSSGGNTDTQYF.

This clonotype appeared a single time. The chain carries TRBV20-1 and TRBJ2-3, with D unresolved. The CDR3 runs to 14 residues. V lost 5 bases to trimming and J lost 2 bases, with 14 bases between them. Germline CDR1 DFQATT, CDR2 SNEGSKA (reference sequence). The CDR3 reads CSAAPRGPTDTQYF. The CDR3 DNA reads as TGCAGTGCTGCCCCCCGAGGCCCCACAGATACGCAGTATTTT.

This clonotype was counted between two and nine times. The chain has TRBV9 and TRBJ1-3; D is perhaps TRBD1 (5 bases). The CDR3 runs to 14 residues. V shed 4 bases and J shed 2 bases, with 10 bases lying between them. Germline-derived CDR1 and CDR2 are SGDLS and YYNGEE. CDR3 loop: CASSPGEPGNTIYF. DNA of the CDR3: TGTGCCAGCAGCCCGGGGGAGCCTGGAAACACCATATATTTT.

This clonotype was counted many times. This rearrangement joins TRBV11-2 to TRBJ2-1, with 12 bases matching TRBD2. Germline trimming cut 0 bases from V and 0 bases from J; bases unmatched to any gene: 12. Germline-derived CDR1 and CDR2 are SGHAT and FQNNGV. This CDR3 comprises 21 residues. In DNA, the CDR3 is TGTGCCAGCAGCTTAGATGGATGGGCTAGCGGGAGGGAAAGCTCCTACAATGAGCAGTTCTTC. Its protein product is CASSLDGWASGRESSYNEQFF. The whole variable domain, remainder taken from reference TRBV11-2 and TRBJ2-1, is EAGVAQSPRYKIIEKRQSVAFWCNPISGHATLYWYQQILGQGPKLLIQFQNNGVVDDSQLPKDRFSAERLKGVDSTLKIQPAKLEDSAVYLCASSLDGWASGRESSYNEQFFGPGTRLTVL.

This clonotype was picked up a small number of times. This chain connects TRBV12-3 or TRBV12-4 to TRBJ1-5, with TRBD1 matching 8 bases. Trimming cost V 6 bases and J 1 base; bases outside gene matches: 5. The CDR3 extends over 15 amino acids. CDR3 residues: CASSSGQGSNQPQHF. The CDR3 region has the DNA TGTGCCAGCAGCTCAGGACAGGGAAGCAATCAGCCCCAGCATTTT.

The V and J genes are TRBV4-1 and TRBJ2-1, with D perhaps matching TRBD1 or TRBD2 (6 bases each). The V gene's germline CDR1 is MGHRA and CDR2 YSYEKL. V lost 1 base, J lost 14 bases, and 9 bases lay in between. The CDR3 is 11 amino acids. The CDR3 region has the DNA TGCGCCAGCAGCCAAGGGGGGGCCAAGTTCTTC. The encoded protein is CASSQGGAKFF.

CDR3 protein: CASSLWTSGAPETGELFF. The CDR3 coding sequence is TGTGCCAGCAGCTTGTGGACTAGCGGGGCCCCGGAAACCGGGGAGCTGTTTTTT. The gene calls are TRBV5-6 and TRBJ2-2, with TRBD2 matching over 12 bases. V was pared by 1 base and J by 5 bases, with 9 bases of the junction left unmatched. In germline, CDR1 is SGHDT, CDR2 YYEEEE. CDR3 length: 18 amino acids.

This clonotype occurred a few times. The V and J genes are TRBV7-2 and TRBJ2-7; TRBD2 is a possible D gene (5 bases). The germline V gene has CDR1 SGHTA and CDR2 FQGNSA. The CDR3 sequence is 13 residues long. Deletions cut 3 bases from V and 0 bases from J, with 6 bases between. This CDR3 is CASSLRVSYEQYF. CDR3 coding DNA: TGTGCCAGCAGCTTGCGGGTCTCCTACGAGCAGTACTTC.

J is TRBJ1-2 and V is TRBV6-5, with D possibly TRBD1 on 5 matching bases. CDR1 and CDR2 from the germline V gene are MNHEY and SVGAGI. V lost 6 bases and J 4 bases, leaving 18 bases between the germline ends. The CDR3 length is 15 residues. DNA of the CDR3: TGTGCCAGCAGCCTCTACAATGGGGGGACCTATGGCTACACCTTC. It yields the protein CASSLYNGGTYGYTF.

This chain connects TRBV20-1 to TRBJ1-1; 9 nucleotides agree with TRBD1. CDR1 DFQATT and CDR2 SNEGSKA come from the germline V gene (reference sequence). This CDR3 spans 14 amino acids. Trimming took 7 bases from V and 3 from J; bases not matched to a gene: 9. As DNA, the CDR3 is TGCAGTGGACTAACAGGGGGCGCGGACACTGAAGCTTTCTTT. This sequence encodes CSGLTGGADTEAFF.

This rearrangement joins TRBV6-6 to TRBJ2-5; 8 bases map to TRBD1. With 7 bases clipped from V and 4 bases from J, the junction kept 5 bases outside the gene matches. Germline-derived CDR1 and CDR2 are MNHNY and SVGAGI (reference sequence). The CDR3 length is 13 residues. CDR3 sequence reads: CASTQGAGETQYF. Here the CDR3 DNA reads TGTGCCAGCACCCAGGGGGCGGGAGAGACCCAGTACTTC.

This clonotype occurred a few times. In nucleotides, the CDR3 is TGTGCCAGCAGCATAGTAAGGGGCAGGACCTACGAGCAGTACTTC. Its protein is CASSIVRGRTYEQYF. This chain links TRBV7-2 with TRBJ2-7, with D possibly matching TRBD1 (5 bases). The CDR3 has 15 amino acids. V dropped 5 bases and J dropped 2 bases, with 16 bases sitting between them. CDR1 is SGHTA and CDR2 is FQGNSA in the germline V gene.

In its sample, this clonotype was seen a few times. The chain recombines TRBV7-8 with TRBJ2-5, with D perhaps matching TRBD2 (6 bases). V gave up 3 bases and J gave up 5 bases, with 16 bases separating them. This CDR3 has 15 residues. Germline V lookup: CDR1 SGHVS, CDR2 FQNEAQ. In DNA, the CDR3 is TGTGCCAGCAGCTTGGGCGGGATAGTTGCGGAGACCCAGTACTTC. Translating it yields CASSLGGIVAETQYF.

A remark on this clonotype: One base away lies a much larger clone, so this may be a sequencing read error. The chain combines TRBV14 with TRBJ2-5; no reliable D call. Trimming removed 4 bases from V and 5 bases from J, with 8 bases in between. CDR1 and CDR2 from the germline V gene are SGHDN and FVKESK. The CDR3 spans 12 residues. CDR3: CASSPHRETQYF. CDR3 sequence (DNA): TGTGCCAGCAGCCCCCATCGGGAGACCCAGTACTTC.

V and J are TRBV7-9 and TRBJ1-2; D is unclear. Germline V gene lookup returns CDR1 SEHNR and CDR2 FQNEAQ (reference sequence). The CDR3 spans 15 residues. Trimming took 2 bases from V and 1 from J, leaving 11 bases between them. This chain's CDR3 is CASSLIGIRNYGYTF. The CDR3 region has the DNA TGTGCCAGCAGCTTAATTGGTATACGTAACTATGGCTACACCTTC.

This chain uses TRBV6-6 with TRBJ1-5; D not resolved. Trimming took off 5 bases at V and 5 bases at J, with 4 bases between the two ends. Germline CDR1 and CDR2: MNHNY and SVGAGI (reference sequence). The CDR3 runs to 11 residues. This chain's CDR3 is CASSPDQPQHF. For the CDR3, the DNA is TGTGCCAGCAGTCCTGATCAGCCCCAGCATTTT.

This chain connects TRBV20-1 to TRBJ2-7, with 7 bases fitting TRBD1. The V gene end was trimmed by 6 bases and the J gene end by 2 bases; junction bases not matched to a gene: 4. From germline, CDR1 is DFQATT and CDR2 SNEGSKA (reference sequence). The CDR3 is made up of 12 amino acids. CDR3 loop: CSALGTAYEQYF. The CDR3 DNA follows: TGCAGTGCCCTAGGGACAGCCTACGAGCAGTACTTC.

This clonotype was found a few times. The chain joins TRBV7-2 to TRBJ2-5, with TRBD1 identical over 7 bases. Germline values: CDR1 SGHTA, CDR2 FQGNSA. V gave up 6 bases and J gave up 1 base; unmatched junction bases: 8. The CDR3 consists of 15 residues. The CDR3 nucleotides read TGTGCCAGCAGACCTACTAGGGGGCTCCAAGAGACCCAGTACTTC. As protein: CASRPTRGLQETQYF.

This chain links TRBV19 with TRBJ2-5, with no clear D. V gave up 1 base and J gave up 5 bases, with 14 bases separating them. The CDR3 is 15 residues long. Germline CDR1 and CDR2: LNHDA and SQIVND (reference sequence). The chain's CDR3 is CASSIVVTPAETQYF. For the CDR3, the DNA is TGTGCCAGTAGTATAGTGGTAACCCCTGCGGAGACCCAGTACTTC.

The genes are TRBV4-2 and TRBJ1-3; perhaps TRBD1 as D (5 bases). V lost 0 bases and J 3 bases, leaving 9 bases between the germline ends. The CDR3 loop spans 15 amino acids. CDR1 is LGHNA and CDR2 is YNFKEQ in the germline V gene. Here the CDR3 reads CASSQEGGFGNTIYF. In nucleotides, the CDR3 is TGTGCCAGCAGCCAAGAGGGGGGTTTTGGAAACACCATATATTTT.

This clonotype was detected only a few times. The chain uses TRBV7-2 and TRBJ1-5; 8 bases agree with TRBD1. V dropped 5 bases and J dropped 2; count of bases not matched to a gene: 5. This CDR3 comprises 15 residues. CDR1 and CDR2 from the germline V gene are SGHTA and FQGNSA. CDR3 loop: CASSMTGAGNQPQHF. The CDR3 DNA reads TGTGCCAGCAGCATGACAGGGGCCGGCAATCAGCCCCAGCATTTT.